These 8 T cell receptor beta chains came from one sample sequenced in a study of control samples from healthy donors and cancer patients. Measured with immunoSEQ multiplex PCR; TCRdb has only the in-frame clones, and not every one. This sample has 130,000 to 150,000 clones, with roughly 94% found just once. The sequenced sample consisted of PBMCs. The source is a man in his fifties or sixties with colorectal cancer.

V is TRBV30 and J is TRBJ1-5; D uncertain. V dropped 2 bases and J dropped 0 bases, with 5 bases sitting between them. CDR1 and CDR2 from the germline V gene are GTSNPN and SVGIG (reference sequence). This CDR3 is built from 13 residues. This CDR3 reads CAWSPFSNQPQHF. The CDR3 bases are TGTGCCTGGAGTCCCTTTAGCAATCAGCCCCAGCATTTT. Together with reference TRBV30 and TRBJ1-5, the CDR3 gives the full variable domain: SQTIHQWPATLVQPVGSPLSLECTVEGTSNPNLYWYRQAAGRGLQLLFYSVGIGQISSEVPQNLSASRPQDRQFILSSKKLLLSDSGFYLCAWSPFSNQPQHFGDGTRLSIL.

This chain joins TRBV3-1 (or the pseudogene TRBV3-2) and TRBJ2-2; 9 bases are shared with TRBD1. The CDR3 totals 18 residues. CDR1 LGHDT and CDR2 YNNKEL come from the germline V gene (reference sequence). With 2 bases clipped from V and 3 bases from J, the junction kept 10 bases outside the gene matches. The CDR3 is CASSQLFPGQGYTGELFF. The DNA of the CDR3 is TGTGCCAGCAGCCAACTTTTTCCGGGACAGGGCTACACCGGGGAGCTGTTTTTT.

This chain uses TRBV7-9 with TRBJ2-3, with D perhaps TRBD1 (5 bases). Germline CDR1 and CDR2: SEHNR and FQNEAQ (reference sequence). Deletions cut 4 bases from V and 0 bases from J, with 11 bases between. The CDR3 consists of 15 residues. The CDR3 is CASSWQDTSTDTQYF. The CDR3 DNA reads TGTGCCAGCAGCTGGCAGGACACTAGCACAGATACGCAGTATTTT.

The chain recombines TRBV11-2 with TRBJ2-5; possibly TRBD1 or TRBD2 for D (5 bases each). Trimming stripped 5 bases from V and 5 bases from J, with 18 bases between. Germline loops: CDR1 SGHAT, CDR2 FQNNGV. The CDR3 covers 15 residues. The chain's CDR3 is CASSDTRNRGETQYF. The CDR3 DNA reads TGTGCCAGCAGCGACACCCGAAACCGGGGCGAGACCCAGTACTTC.

The chain recombines TRBV21-1 with TRBJ2-7; the table's D call of TRBD2 was not tested on the DNA. TRBV21-1 is a pseudogene segment. This CDR3 has 16 residues. The CDR3 nucleotides are TGTGCCAGCAGCAAAGCGCCCCCCCGAGCCTCCTACGAGCAGTACTTC. Translating it yields CASSKAPPRASYEQYF.

J is TRBJ1-1 and V is TRBV6-6, with D unclear. V lost 5 bases and J lost 0, with 16 bases in between. This CDR3 has 16 amino acids. The germline CDR1 and CDR2 sequences are MNHNY and SVGAGI (reference sequence). The CDR3 DNA sequence: TGTGCCAGCAGTCCTATGGCCCGAGACTTGAACACTGAAGCTTTCTTT. Protein sequence: CASSPMARDLNTEAFF.

This chain uses TRBV6-5 with TRBJ2-7; D might be TRBD2 (6 bases). CDR3 length: 14 amino acids. V shed 6 bases and J shed 4 bases, with 16 bases lying between them. Germline V gene lookup returns CDR1 MNHEY and CDR2 SVGAGI. The CDR3 protein is CASREGPRDYEQYF. The CDR3 coding sequence is TGTGCCAGCAGGGAGGGGCCGAGAGATTACGAGCAGTACTTC.

The chain links TRBV11-2 to TRBJ2-3; 11 positions agree with TRBD2. With V trimmed by 2 bases and J by 6 bases, 4 bases remained unmatched. Germline CDR1 reads SGHAT; CDR2 reads FQNNGV. This CDR3 is 15 amino acids long. This chain's CDR3 is CASSLLASGGDTQYF. The CDR3, as DNA: TGTGCCAGCAGCTTACTTGCTAGCGGGGGGGATACGCAGTATTTT.